This T cell receptor beta chain is drawn from a study of T cells in Graves' hyperthyroidism and ophthalmopathy (dated by TCRdb to between 2018 and 2021). For the wider study: Peripheral blood was sampled at the time of initial diagnosis, prior to any treatment. Prospective prediction of ophthalmopathy was tested in an independent validation cohort consisting of some 18 hyperthyroidism patients and some 15 patients who later progressed to ophthalmopathy. For training and testing, the 80 to 100 patients in the discovery cohort were randomly divided in a 7:3 ratio. In addition, the study compared T-cell repertoires in thyroid tissue and in blood from roughly six Graves' hyperthyroidism patients. TCR Vbeta CDR3 sequencing of 135 peripheral blood samples (around 45 ophthalmopathy, roughly 72 hyperthyroidism and approximately 17 progressor patients) is reported in the paper. Following sampling, methimazole starting at 30 mg daily was given to hyperthyroidism patients, and high-dose intravenous methylprednisolone was given to ophthalmopathy patients. TCR V-J signatures able to tell the groups apart were searched for in a discovery cohort of 95 to 100 patients, of whom roughly 42 had Graves' ophthalmopathy and 57 had stable Graves' hyperthyroidism. What the work shows at the level of the full study, not this receptor alone: During validation, the model predicted progression to ophthalmopathy a median of about 6.5 months ahead of onset, with almost 71% sensitivity and 72% to 80% specificity. A 13 V-J signature model separated ophthalmopathy from stable hyperthyroidism, with approximately 87% sensitivity and 81% to 83% specificity in cross-validation and 80%/75% in testing. Blood samples also contained most of the expanded thyroid clonotypes (frequency above 0.001), which suggests that blood repertoires may reflect thyroid immune responses. No statistical method was used to fix the sample size in advance, and group allocation was not hidden from the investigators.

TCR beta CDR3 regions were amplified from RNA transcripts. The first round of RT-PCR for the TCR CDR3 was performed with the HTBI primer set and the Qiagen OneStep RT-PCR kit. The libraries were constructed in a second round of multiplex PCR and then size-selected and purified. Sequencing of the libraries was done on an Illumina HiSeq2000 using paired-end 100 bp reads. Regarding the original processing steps: SOAPnuke was used to process the raw data, throwing out any read that contained adapters or uncalled bases, had a mean Phred below 15, or lacked an exact constant-primer or identifier match. High-quality paired reads were merged with COPE v1.2.5, and unique nucleotide sequences were defined as clonotypes. Clonotypes were aligned to IMGT TRBV, TRBD and TRBJ reference segments using MiTCR v1.1. The analysis included only V-J combinations with a frequency above 0.0001, which together covered around 99% of the repertoires. The TCS score was defined as the ratio of F50 (clonal expansion) to E x V (chaos), calculated using BLOSUM62-based TCRdist between CDR3 peptides within each V-J. Welch's t-statistics and random forest reduced approximately 520 V-J features to 13, which were used in a naive Bayes classifier (R e1071). TCRdb trimmed the raw reads at Q25, called clones with MiXCR and kept productive beta chains. Rows merge per CDR3 protein into single entries with the most common DNA and genes. TCRdb, not the original authors, processed these V and J calls. The table for this sample lists roughly 300,000 distinct CDR3 sequences; about 15% of them were counted only once. The ten largest clones capture about 22% of the sample.

Stable Graves' hyperthyroidism was defined as the absence of progression to ophthalmopathy over 18 months of follow-up. Hyperthyroidism patients were newly diagnosed, had a disease duration of under 2 months, and were aged 18 to 65 years. Patients with uncontrolled infections, other autoimmune diseases, pregnancy or lactation were excluded. Clinical symptoms, serum thyroxine and TRAb, thyroid ultrasound, and orbital computed tomography formed the basis for the diagnoses. Ficoll-Paque density gradient centrifugation was used to isolate PBMCs from around 10 ml of fresh peripheral blood. Total RNA was extracted with Trizol reagent, and quality was checked on an Agilent 2100 Bioanalyzer. Many counts were recorded for this clonotype. The specificity of this receptor is unknown. Base qualities are not provided; no much larger clone lies one nucleotide away. The CDR1 and CDR2 encoded by the germline V gene are MDHEN and SYDVKM. From the cysteine through the phenylalanine, the CDR3 covers 16 amino acids. Only the CDR3 part of the read is kept: 48 bases, read in frame from the first base. At the junction V is shortened by 3 bases and J by 5 bases, with 17 bases in between.

The TCR comes from a woman aged 25 to 39 with Graves' hyperthyroidism. The chain was built from TRBV28 and TRBJ2-1; a tentative D call is TRBD1 (5 bases match). Sequencing was carried out using blood. The DNA sequence is given as TGTGCCAGCAGTTTTCCGTCAGGGTTGCCGAACAATGAGCAGTTCTTC. It translates as CASSFPSGLPNNEQFF.